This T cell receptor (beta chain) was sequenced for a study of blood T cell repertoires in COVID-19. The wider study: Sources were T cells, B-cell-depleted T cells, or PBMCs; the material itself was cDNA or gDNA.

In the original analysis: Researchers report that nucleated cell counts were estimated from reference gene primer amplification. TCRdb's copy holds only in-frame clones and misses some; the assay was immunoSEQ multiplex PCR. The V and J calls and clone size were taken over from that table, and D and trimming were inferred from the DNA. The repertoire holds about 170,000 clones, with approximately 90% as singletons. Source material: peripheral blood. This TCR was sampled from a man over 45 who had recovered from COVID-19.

CDR3 loop: CASSGQSYEQYF. In DNA form, the CDR3 reads TGTGCCAGCAGCGGACAGTCCTACGAGCAGTACTTC. The V and J genes are TRBV3-1 (or the pseudogene TRBV3-2) and TRBJ2-7; TRBD1 is a possible D gene (6 bases). The CDR3 is 12 amino acids. Germline values: CDR1 LGHDT, CDR2 YNNKEL (reference sequence). Trimming pared 5 bases from V and 1 base from J, leaving 6 bases between.